This is a list of T cell receptor beta chains from one sample in a study of a mutant IDH1 vaccine in newly diagnosed glioma. For these TCRs, the target antigens are not known. Sequencing used immunoSEQ multiplex PCR; TCRdb keeps in-frame clones, though not all of them. Of roughly 120,000 clones listed, around four fifths are singletons. Specimen: PBMCs, collected from a glioma patient whose treatment included an IDH1 peptide vaccine. These TCRs come from a man aged 40-55 years with glioma. CDR3s include the opening cysteine and the closing phenylalanine or tryptophan.

cdr3_length j_call v_call cdr3_aa
14 TRBJ2-7 TRBV27 CASSQQGPMREQYF
14 TRBJ2-7 TRBV6-6 CASSEGAPTYEQYF
16 TRBJ2-7 TRBV5-6 CASSLHQGIVLYEQYF
14 TRBJ2-2 TRBV9 CASSVGTFTGELFF
14 TRBJ2-7 TRBV7-2 CASRRDRGVYEQYF
14 TRBJ1-4 TRBV7-9 CASNNEGGWGKLFF
18 TRBJ1-5 TRBV30 CAWKSQTYEQGRNQPQHF
16 TRBJ2-7 TRBV27 CASSPGGAVAFYEQYF
12 TRBJ2-1 TRBV7-3 CASSLQAGEQFF
16 TRBJ2-3 TRBV5-8 CASSTGTGALTDTQYF
17 TRBJ2-7 TRBV30 CAWSVGLAGGTYYEQYF
14 TRBJ1-4 TRBV5-4 CASSRDSDNEKLFF
14 TRBJ2-7 TRBV6-5 CASSYSRVSYEQYF
19 TRBJ2-2 TRBV19 CASSMVPPGRSHIAGELFF
15 TRBJ1-5 TRBV19 CASSTPGRVNQPQHF
14 TRBJ2-5 TRBV5-4 CASSTTGLDGTQYF
13 TRBJ2-7 TRBV5-1 CASTTHRTYEQYF
15 TRBJ2-1 TRBV14 CASSQVPVPTAGQFF
12 TRBJ2-2 TRBV6-5 CASSLNTGELFF
17 TRBJ1-1 TRBV5-1 CASSPDRENSWYTEAFF
15 TRBJ2-2 TRBV6-6 CASSYSNGNTGELFF
14 TRBJ2-5 TRBV25-1 CASGNSGRGETQYF